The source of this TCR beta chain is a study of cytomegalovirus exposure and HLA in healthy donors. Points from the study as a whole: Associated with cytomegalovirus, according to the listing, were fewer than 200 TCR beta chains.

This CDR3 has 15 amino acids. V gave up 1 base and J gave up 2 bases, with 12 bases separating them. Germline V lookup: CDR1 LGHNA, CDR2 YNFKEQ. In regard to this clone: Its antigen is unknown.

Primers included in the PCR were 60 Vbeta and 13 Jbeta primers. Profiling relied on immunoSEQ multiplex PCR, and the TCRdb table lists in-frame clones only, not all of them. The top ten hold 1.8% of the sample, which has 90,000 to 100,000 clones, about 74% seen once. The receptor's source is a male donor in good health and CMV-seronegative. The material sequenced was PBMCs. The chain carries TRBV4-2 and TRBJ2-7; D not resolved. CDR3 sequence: CASSQAVDTTYEQYF. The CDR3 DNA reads TGTGCCAGCAGCCAAGCTGTTGACACAACCTACGAGCAGTACTTC.